What follows are 18 T cell receptor beta chains derived from one specimen sequenced in a study of T cells in Graves' hyperthyroidism and ophthalmopathy. TCR beta CDR3 regions were amplified from RNA transcripts. A set of HTBI primers served as the primers for a first-round RT-PCR of the TCR CDR3. TCRdb re-analysed the multiplex PCR reads in MiXCR, keeping a single row per CDR3 protein. The sample includes some 490,000 distinct CDR3 sequences, less than 25% of them seen just once. Sequences were obtained from blood. Every receptor here comes from a woman between 65 and 79 years old with Graves' ophthalmopathy.

This clonotype was detected many times. The chain carries TRBV28 and TRBJ2-4; D is possibly TRBD1 or TRBD2 (6 bases each). The CDR3 has 15 residues. Per the germline V gene, CDR1 is MDHEN and CDR2 is SYDVKM. Trimming took off 6 bases at V and 3 bases at J, with 15 bases between the two ends. The CDR3 loop is CASSIGRGGKNIQYF. The DNA for the CDR3 is TGTGCCAGCAGCATCGGGAGAGGGGGCAAAAACATTCAGTACTTC. The variable domain in full, with the rest retrieved from reference TRBV28 and TRBJ2-4, is DVKVTQSSRYLVKRTGEKVFLECVQDMDHENMFWYRQDPGLGLRLIYFSYDVKMKEKGDIPEGYSVSREKKERFSLILESASTNQTSMYLCASSIGRGGKNIQYFGAGTRLSVL.

The chain joins TRBV10-3 to TRBJ1-3, with 8 bases lining up with TRBD1. The germline V gene has CDR1 ENHRY and CDR2 SYGVKD. The CDR3 is 15 residues long. After removal of 2 bases from V and 0 bases from J, the junction contained 0 bases not matched to a gene. The CDR3 coding sequence is TGTGCCATCAGTGAGACAGGGGGCTCTGGAAACACCATATATTTT. Its translation is CAISETGGSGNTIYF.

This clonotype was detected only a few times. This chain uses TRBV12-3 or TRBV12-4 with TRBJ2-3, with D unclear. The V end lost 6 bases, the J end lost 6 bases, and 10 bases lay between the germline ends. The CDR3 extends over 12 amino acids. The CDR3 protein is CASRPLVDTQYF. The CDR3, as DNA: TGTGCCAGCAGGCCCCTAGTCGATACGCAGTATTTT.

This clonotype was detected many times. The chain employs TRBV11-2 and TRBJ2-7; D is perhaps TRBD1 (6 bases). The CDR3 totals 15 residues. V lost 5 bases and J 5 bases, leaving 19 bases between the germline ends. From germline, CDR1 is SGHAT and CDR2 FQNNGV. The CDR3 region is CASSRIQGAPNEQYF. The CDR3, as DNA: TGTGCCAGCAGCCGTATACAGGGAGCTCCTAACGAGCAGTACTTC.

This sequence joins TRBV4-2 and TRBJ1-2; D remains ambiguous. The CDR3 totals 14 residues. CDR1 is LGHNA and CDR2 is YNFKEQ in the germline V gene. Trimming stripped 0 bases from V and 9 bases from J, with 14 bases between. The CDR3 loop reads CASSQDFGKWRYTF. As DNA, the CDR3 is TGTGCCAGCAGCCAAGATTTCGGGAAATGGCGCTACACCTTC.

The gene calls are TRBV27 and TRBJ1-2; D is uncertain. Germline-derived CDR1 and CDR2 are MNHEY and SMNVEV (reference sequence). This CDR3 is built from 13 residues. Trimming cost V 3 bases and J 7 bases, with 12 bases left between them. CDR3 DNA sequence: TGTGCCAGCAGTTTCGGTGCTGGGTTTGGCTACACCTTC. It is translated as CASSFGAGFGYTF.

This clonotype appeared a few times. The rearrangement joins TRBV7-9 to TRBJ2-7; possible D gene TRBD1, 5 bases. The CDR3 spans 14 residues. Germline CDR1 reads SEHNR; CDR2 reads FQNEAQ (reference sequence). The germline V and J ends were trimmed by 6 bases and 5 bases, with 17 bases remaining between them. The CDR3 DNA reads TGTGCCAGCAGTAAGTCTACAGGCTGGAACGAGCAGTACTTC. Its translation is CASSKSTGWNEQYF.

This chain uses TRBV6-1 with TRBJ1-3, with D unclear. The CDR3 covers 15 residues. Germline-derived CDR1 and CDR2 are MNHNS and SASEGT. V was clipped by 7 bases and J by 0 bases, with 13 bases between them. The CDR3 DNA reads as TGTGCCAGCACCATCATGACGGTCTCTGGAAACACCATATATTTT. This codes for CASTIMTVSGNTIYF.

The V and J genes are TRBV30 and TRBJ2-5, with 8 nucleotides matching TRBD1. The CDR3 runs 14 residues. Germline V gene data show CDR1 as GTSNPN and CDR2 as SVGIG (reference sequence). The junction had 5 bases not matched to a gene; V was cut back by 4 bases and J by 1 base. CDR3 in amino acids: CAWNPDRVQETQYF. The CDR3 nucleotides are TGTGCCTGGAACCCGGACAGGGTCCAAGAGACCCAGTACTTC.

This chain uses TRBV28 with TRBJ1-2; D ambiguous. The CDR3 runs 14 residues. Germline V gene sequence: CDR1 MDHEN, CDR2 SYDVKM. V dropped 8 bases and J dropped 3 bases, with 16 bases sitting between them. CDR3 bases: TGTGCCAGCGGTCCTGGATCAAGTCACTATGGCTACACCTTC. Translating gives CASGPGSSHYGYTF.

The CDR3 region is CSGGVSTDTQYF. The CDR3 DNA follows: TGCAGCGGGGGCGTAAGCACAGATACGCAGTATTTT. The V gene is TRBV29-1, the J gene TRBJ2-3, with TRBD1 as a possible D gene (5 bases). The CDR3 is made up of 12 amino acids. Trimming stripped 7 bases from V and 0 bases from J, with 8 bases between. CDR1 is SQVTM, CDR2 ANQGSEA, per germline.

This chain uses TRBV5-5 with TRBJ1-1, with TRBD1 as a possible D gene (5 bases). Germline V gene data show CDR1 as SGHKS and CDR2 as YYEKEE (reference sequence). CDR3 length: 12 amino acids. V was cut by 3 bases and J by 3 bases, with 6 bases left in between. The CDR3 DNA follows: TGTGCCAGCAGCTCGGGGGACACTGAAGCTTTCTTT. Its protein product is CASSSGDTEAFF.

This clonotype has a handful of counts. This chain connects TRBV28 to TRBJ2-2; D uncertain. This CDR3 comprises 13 residues. Trimming removed 4 bases from V and 6 bases from J, with 9 bases in between. Germline CDR1 reads MDHEN; CDR2 reads SYDVKM. The CDR3 DNA sequence: TGTGCCAGCAGTTCTAGTTTCCCCGGGGAGCTGTTTTTT. This gives the protein CASSSSFPGELFF.

This clonotype has more than one count but fewer than ten. This rearrangement joins TRBV28 to TRBJ2-4; 9 positions agree with TRBD1. Germline V gene sequence: CDR1 MDHEN, CDR2 SYDVKM. There are 15 residues in the CDR3. V lost 5 bases, J lost 4 bases, and 6 bases stayed unmatched. CDR3 in amino acids: CASSPFGTGKNIQYF. In DNA, the CDR3 is TGTGCCAGCAGTCCTTTTGGGACAGGGAAAAACATTCAGTACTTC.

The chain uses TRBV7-9 and TRBJ2-7; TRBD2 is a possible D gene (5 bases). Germline values: CDR1 SEHNR, CDR2 FQNEAQ (reference sequence). The CDR3 sequence is 16 residues long. The V end was cut by 1 base, the J end by 2 bases, with 15 bases between. The CDR3 is CASSLEYRENAYEQYF. In DNA, the CDR3 is TGTGCCAGCAGCTTAGAGTATCGGGAAAACGCCTACGAGCAGTACTTC.

This clonotype has more than one count but fewer than ten. This chain connects TRBV25-1 to TRBJ1-1, with 10 bases aligning to TRBD1. Germline values: CDR1 MGHDK, CDR2 SYGVNS. CDR3 length equals 15 residues. Trimming cost V 2 bases and J 8 bases; bases outside gene matches: 8. For the CDR3, the DNA is TGTGCCAGCAGTGAAGGCGACAGGGGGCGCCGGGAAGCTTTCTTT. This sequence encodes CASSEGDRGRREAFF. The full variable domain, rest sourced from reference TRBV25-1 and TRBJ1-1, is EADIYQTPRYLVIGTGKKITLECSQTMGHDKMYWYQQDPGMELHLIHYSYGVNSTEKGDLSSESTVSRIRTEHFPLTLESARPSHTSQYLCASSEGDRGRREAFFGQGTRLTVV.

The chain couples TRBV3-1 to TRBJ2-3; D is uncertain. Germline lookup yields CDR1 LGHDT and CDR2 YNNKEL (reference sequence). Trimming removed 0 bases from V and 4 bases from J, with 5 bases in between. The CDR3 is 13 residues long. CDR3 DNA sequence: TGTGCCAGCAGCCAAGAGTCCCCAGATACGCAGTATTTT. The encoded protein is CASSQESPDTQYF.

Many counts were recorded for this clonotype. The chain is built from TRBV3-1 and TRBJ1-2; possible D gene TRBD1, 5 bases. Germline-derived CDR1 and CDR2 are LGHDT and YNNKEL (reference sequence). V shed 2 bases and J shed 8 bases, with 6 bases lying between them. This CDR3 contains 11 residues. The CDR3 nucleotides are TGTGCCAGCAGCCAAACAGGCGGCTACACCTTC. Amino acids: CASSQTGGYTF.